This T cell receptor (beta chain) was found in a study of identical twins. Study findings and constraints: The study found excess low generation probability among twin-shared out-of-frame alpha sequences.

After template switching added a universal primer site, the resulting cDNA carried unique molecular identifiers. MiXCR, applied by TCRdb to the 5' RACE reads, yields one record per CDR3 protein. The sample consists of 500,000 to 550,000 distinct CDR3 sequences, approximately 22% of them appearing once. This CDR3 region has 17 residues. Germline V gene sequence: CDR1 SGHDT, CDR2 YYEEEE. V gave up 4 bases and J gave up 4 bases; unmatched junction bases: 13. There are a few counts of this clonotype. The antigen is unknown. These data were also reused for a study on T cells expressing NK-cell markers. According to that study: For a handful of donors, these clonotypes were likewise the leading ones in the CD3+CD56-NKG2C+ fraction.

Specimen: CD4+ T cells sorted from blood. The origin of this receptor is a woman aged 18-29 years in good health. The V and J genes are TRBV5-6 and TRBJ1-1; 10 positions agree with TRBD1. As DNA, the CDR3 is TGTGCCAGCAGCCTACGAAGACAGGGGGCCTTGGGCACTGAAGCTTTCTTT. Translated, it gives CASSLRRQGALGTEAFF.